One TCR beta chain is described in this entry. The antigen is unknown. Unique molecular identifiers were in the cDNA, with template-switch universal primer binding. TCRdb processed the 5' RACE reads anew with MiXCR; each CDR3 protein has one entry. Among 500,000 or so distinct CDR3 sequences listed, about 13% were seen once. This entry belongs to a study of identical twins. Study-level findings and limits: The study found that models underestimated out-of-frame TCR alpha sharing in monozygotic twins. Carriage of fewer insertions was seen in abundant cord blood beta clonotypes, whereas memory repertoires showed none.

With no exceptions, donors were healthy Caucasians. Germline V CDR1 and CDR2: LGHNA, YNFKEQ. V trimming: 0 bases; J trimming: 5 bases; junction bases outside the gene matches: 9. The CDR3 consists of 17 residues. The sample was also reused in another study, on yellow fever vaccine responses in identical twins.

Sequencing input: CD4+ T cells sorted from blood. This clonotype was obtained from a woman in her late teens or twenties in good health. This chain connects TRBV4-2 to TRBJ2-5, with 10 positions matching TRBD2. The CDR3 region is CASSQDHIAGGSETQYF. Written as DNA, the CDR3 is TGTGCCAGCAGCCAAGATCACATAGCGGGAGGTTCCGAGACCCAGTACTTC.